The 26 T cell receptor beta chains in this list originate from one sample, sequenced in a study of blood T cell repertoires in COVID-19. Measured with immunoSEQ multiplex PCR; TCRdb has only the in-frame clones, and not every one. This sample yields approximately 76,000 clones, of which around 83% are seen a single time; around 39% belongs to the top ten. Sequencing used peripheral blood. These receptors all come from a man at least 80 years old with active or convalescent COVID-19.

V usage is TRBV7-9 and J usage is TRBJ1-4; the match to TRBD1 covers 8 bases. Trimming at V came to 5 bases and at J to 4 bases, leaving 3 bases not matched to a gene. Germline CDR1 SEHNR, CDR2 FQNEAQ (reference sequence). The CDR3 contains 14 residues. In DNA, the CDR3 is TGTGCCAGCAGCAAGGGACAGGATAATGAAAAACTGTTTTTT. Its protein is CASSKGQDNEKLFF.

The chain uses TRBV10-3 and TRBJ2-5, with D perhaps matching TRBD1 (5 bases). V lost 8 bases and J lost 5, with 12 bases in between. Germline loops: CDR1 ENHRY, CDR2 SYGVKD. This CDR3 is 12 amino acids long. CDR3 coding DNA: TGTGCCATCGGCAGGGATATGGAGACCCAGTACTTC. Translated, it gives CAIGRDMETQYF.

The chain carries TRBV5-5 and TRBJ2-7; tentative D call: TRBD2 (6 bases). The CDR3 runs to 15 residues. Germline V gives CDR1 SGHKS, CDR2 YYEKEE (reference sequence). V lost 2 bases and J 3 bases, leaving 15 bases between the germline ends. CDR3 in amino acids: CASSFGGPPDYEQYF. The DNA for the CDR3 is TGTGCCAGCAGCTTCGGGGGACCACCTGACTACGAGCAGTACTTC.

The V gene is TRBV9, the J gene TRBJ1-1, with 8 bases matching TRBD1. CDR1 is SGDLS and CDR2 is YYNGEE in the germline V gene. The V segment lost 0 bases and the J segment 2 bases; nucleotides outside the gene matches: 12. The CDR3 has 18 residues. CDR3 protein: CASSVGAGGGDGNTEAFF. Written as DNA, the CDR3 is TGTGCCAGCAGCGTAGGGGCAGGGGGCGGAGATGGTAACACTGAAGCTTTCTTT.

CDR3 protein: CASSLGQLNYGYTF. In DNA form, the CDR3 reads TGTGCCAGCAGCCTCGGACAGTTAAACTATGGCTACACCTTC. This chain links TRBV6-2 or TRBV6-3 with TRBJ1-2; tentative D call: TRBD1 (6 bases). The CDR3 has 14 residues. Trimming took off 6 bases at V and 2 bases at J, with 13 bases between the two ends. Germline values: CDR1 MNHEY, CDR2 SVGEGT.

V usage is TRBV10-3 and J usage is TRBJ1-1, with TRBD1 identical over 9 bases. This CDR3 has 15 amino acids. V lost 4 bases to trimming and J lost 2 bases; unmatched junction nucleotides: 5. The germline V gene encodes CDR1 ENHRY and CDR2 SYGVKD. CDR3 residues: CAISAGGQGNTEAFF. The CDR3 DNA follows: TGTGCCATCAGTGCAGGGGGACAGGGTAACACTGAAGCTTTCTTT.

This clone is a singleton in its sample. One end of the junction fails to match germline, which may point to a read error. The chain links TRBV29-1 to TRBJ1-2; unclear D gene. This CDR3 contains 12 residues. Germline V gene lookup returns CDR1 SQVTM and CDR2 ANQGSEA. The CDR3 nucleotides are TGCAGCGTTGAAGCAATTGGCCGCGGGAGGGACTTC. It specifies CSVEAIGRGRDF.

The chain links TRBV5-4 to TRBJ2-3; 14 nucleotides align to TRBD2. Germline V gene sequence: CDR1 SGHNT, CDR2 YYREEE (reference sequence). V lost 4 bases to trimming and J lost 6 bases; unmatched junction nucleotides: 7. CDR3 length equals 16 residues. The CDR3 loop reads CASSKGLAGARDTQYF. CDR3 coding DNA: TGTGCCAGCAGCAAGGGACTAGCGGGAGCAAGGGATACGCAGTATTTT.

The chain links TRBV9 to TRBJ1-5; 9 bases fit TRBD1. J lost 5 bases, V lost 3 bases, and 12 bases had no gene match. Germline V CDR1 and CDR2: SGDLS, YYNGEE. The CDR3 consists of 17 residues. CDR3 region: CASSGRDREFPDQPQHF. The CDR3, as DNA: TGTGCCAGCAGCGGCCGGGACAGGGAATTCCCGGATCAGCCCCAGCATTTT.

J is TRBJ1-2 and V is TRBV5-1; a weak D match, TRBD1 (5 bases). CDR1 is SGHRS, CDR2 YFSETQ, per germline. The CDR3 runs 16 residues. Deletions cut 4 bases from V and 3 bases from J, with 19 bases between. The CDR3 is CASSRGTQGGDYGYTF. In DNA form, the CDR3 reads TGCGCCAGCAGCCGCGGGACCCAGGGAGGTGACTATGGCTACACCTTC.

The chain joins TRBV3-1 (or the pseudogene TRBV3-2) to TRBJ2-3, with TRBD2 matching over 9 bases. Germline assignment: CDR1 LGHDT and CDR2 YNNKEL (reference sequence). CDR3 length equals 16 residues. V shed 4 bases, J shed 6 bases, and the junction held 11 bases outside the gene matches. The CDR3 nucleotides read TGTGCCAGCAGCCGTCGCAGGGCGGGAGGGCTCGATACGCAGTATTTT. Its translation: CASSRRRAGGLDTQYF.

The table lists this clone with a count of one. V and J are TRBV5-1 and TRBJ1-2; D perhaps matches TRBD1 (6 bases). The V gene's germline CDR1 is SGHRS and CDR2 YFSETQ. Trimming removed 4 bases at V and 3 bases at J, with 10 bases between. The CDR3 is 13 residues long. CDR3 DNA: TGCGCCAGCAGCGAGGGGGGGTACTATGGCTACACCTTC. This sequence encodes CASSEGGYYGYTF.

This clone appeared once. The chain is built from TRBV20-1 and TRBJ1-1; D is perhaps TRBD1 (6 bases). Trimming stripped 6 bases from V and 4 bases from J, with 21 bases between. CDR3 size: 15 residues. CDR1 DFQATT and CDR2 SNEGSKA come from the germline V gene (reference sequence). DNA of the CDR3: TGCAGTGCCAGTACACCGGGACACCGCATCACTGAAGCTTTCTTT. It yields the protein CSASTPGHRITEAFF.

The V and J genes are TRBV28 and TRBJ2-7; no clear D. The V and J ends lost 7 bases and 6 bases respectively, with 13 bases between them. The CDR3 is made up of 12 amino acids. Germline loops: CDR1 MDHEN, CDR2 SYDVKM. CDR3: CASKLAGREQYF. The CDR3, as DNA: TGTGCCAGCAAATTAGCCGGCCGCGAGCAGTACTTC. Drawing the rest from reference TRBV28 and TRBJ2-7, the complete variable domain is DVKVTQSSRYLVKRTGEKVFLECVQDMDHENMFWYRQDPGLGLRLIYFSYDVKMKEKGDIPEGYSVSREKKERFSLILESASTNQTSMYLCASKLAGREQYFGPGTRLTVT.

This clone appeared a single time. V and J are TRBV5-5 and TRBJ2-5; tentatively, D is TRBD1 (6 bases). CDR1 is SGHKS and CDR2 is YYEKEE in the germline V gene (reference sequence). The V end lost 2 bases, the J end lost 1 base, and 15 bases lay between the germline ends. The CDR3 runs 16 residues. The CDR3 sequence is CASSFQGRWIQETQYF. The CDR3 region has the DNA TGTGCCAGCAGCTTTCAGGGGCGATGGATCCAAGAGACCCAGTACTTC.

The V gene is TRBV28, the J gene TRBJ2-7, with D possibly TRBD1 on 7 matching bases. This CDR3 has 12 amino acids. Trimming pared 7 bases from V and 4 bases from J, leaving 11 bases between. Germline values: CDR1 MDHEN, CDR2 SYDVKM. In DNA, the CDR3 is TGTGCCAGCAACCAGGGGGGATACGAGCAGTACTTC. Translated, it gives CASNQGGYEQYF.

V usage is TRBV12-3 or TRBV12-4 and J usage is TRBJ2-5; weak D call: TRBD1 (6 bases). Trimming cost V 5 bases and J 5 bases, with 12 bases left between them. This CDR3 spans 13 amino acids. CDR3 coding DNA: TGTGCCAGCAGTACAGGGAATTCCGAGACCCAGTACTTC. It encodes CASSTGNSETQYF.

The rearrangement joins TRBV5-4 to TRBJ2-1; 7 nucleotides align to TRBD1. V was clipped by 4 bases and J by 6 bases; unmatched bases: 10. CDR1 is SGHNT and CDR2 is YYREEE in the germline V gene (reference sequence). The CDR3 covers 15 residues. The CDR3 here is CASSQQWTGPNEQFF. CDR3 coding DNA: TGTGCCAGCAGCCAACAATGGACAGGCCCCAATGAGCAGTTCTTC.

V usage is TRBV4-3 and J usage is TRBJ2-3; tentatively, D is TRBD1 (5 bases). Trimming took 1 base from V and 6 from J, leaving 14 bases between them. Germline V gene lookup returns CDR1 LGHNA and CDR2 YSLEER. The CDR3 extends over 15 amino acids. The CDR3 DNA sequence: TGCGCCAGCAGCCAAGGCGATTACAGGTTGGATACGCAGTATTTT. Translating gives CASSQGDYRLDTQYF.

J is TRBJ1-6 and V is TRBV5-4; D not resolved. The V gene's germline CDR1 is SGHNT and CDR2 YYREEE (reference sequence). The CDR3 contains 16 residues. V was clipped by 4 bases and J by 0 bases, with 11 bases between them. The CDR3 sequence: CASSRSPSSYNSPLHF. For the CDR3, the DNA is TGTGCCAGCAGCAGGAGCCCCAGCTCCTATAATTCACCCCTCCACTTT.

The rearrangement uses TRBV6-2 or TRBV6-3 and TRBJ1-5; a possible D gene is TRBD1 (5 bases). Deletions cut 6 bases from V and 10 bases from J, with 16 bases between. Per the germline V gene, CDR1 is MNHEY and CDR2 is SVGEGT. The CDR3 has 13 residues. This CDR3 is CASSPRDSVPQHF. CDR3 sequence (DNA): TGTGCCAGCAGCCCCCGTGACAGTGTCCCCCAGCATTTT.

The genes are TRBV28 and TRBJ1-3; D not certain. Germline V gene sequence: CDR1 MDHEN, CDR2 SYDVKM. The CDR3 has 14 amino acids. With 1 base removed from V and 0 bases from J, the gap between germline ends came to 4 bases. As DNA, the CDR3 is TGTGCCAGCAGTTTATATAGCTCTGGAAACACCATATATTTT. This codes for CASSLYSSGNTIYF.

The sample holds a few counts of this clone. The chain recombines TRBV5-1 with TRBJ2-1; 14 nucleotides match TRBD2. Trimming took 5 bases from V and 15 from J; bases not matched to a gene: 7. The CDR3 loop spans 13 amino acids. Germline V lookup: CDR1 SGHRS, CDR2 YFSETQ. This CDR3 is CASSYGTSGGMFF. The CDR3, as DNA: TGCGCCAGCAGTTACGGGACTAGCGGGGGCATGTTCTTC.

This clone has more than one count but fewer than ten. V and J are TRBV4-1 and TRBJ1-2; D possibly corresponds to TRBD1 (6 bases). The V end was cut by 1 base, the J end by 4 bases, with 10 bases between. Germline assignment: CDR1 MGHRA and CDR2 YSYEKL. The CDR3 has 14 residues. The CDR3 DNA sequence: TGCGCCAGCAGCCAAGTTTTAGGGGGCTATGGCTACACCTTC. Translated: CASSQVLGGYGYTF.

V usage is TRBV3-1 (or the pseudogene TRBV3-2) and J usage is TRBJ2-7; a weak D match, TRBD1 (6 bases). V gave up 2 bases and J gave up 0 bases, with 14 bases separating them. This CDR3 has 16 amino acids. Per germline, CDR1 LGHDT and CDR2 YNNKEL (reference sequence). CDR3 amino acids: CASSQYGQSPSYEQYF. The CDR3 DNA follows: TGTGCCAGCAGCCAATACGGACAGAGCCCCTCCTACGAGCAGTACTTC.

The chain employs TRBV15 and TRBJ1-1; unclear D gene. Germline-derived CDR1 and CDR2 are LNHNV and YYDKDF (reference sequence). There are 14 residues in the CDR3. V shed 0 bases and J shed 1 base, with 6 bases lying between them. The CDR3 DNA follows: TGTGCCACCAGCAGAGATGGGCGGAACACTGAAGCTTTCTTT. Its translation is CATSRDGRNTEAFF.